This T cell receptor (beta chain) was found in a study of cytomegalovirus exposure and HLA in healthy donors. About the research overall: Later analysis reported that the 120 or so validation repertoires shared the platform of the approximately 690 first-cohort repertoires. General study results and limits: Generally TCR sequences proved uncommon, though certain public TCRs appeared in numerous donors. According to a subsequent analysis, TCR clusters from the first cohort were inclined to appear together in the 110 or so validation repertoires.

This clone showed up just a few times. The target antigen is unknown. Germline lookup yields CDR1 MNHEY and CDR2 SVGAGI. This CDR3 spans 14 amino acids. V was cut by 2 bases and J by 5 bases, with 12 bases left in between. The protocol was immunoSEQ multiplex PCR, while the TCRdb copy is restricted to in-frame clones and leaves out a portion. The table has approximately 270,000 clones, around 86% seen once. The source of this sequence is a woman between 18 and 30 years old in good health and CMV-seronegative. The source material was PBMCs. The chain is built from TRBV6-5 and TRBJ1-1; a possible D gene is TRBD1 (6 bases). The CDR3 is CASSYRGTRTEAFF. Written as DNA, the CDR3 is TGTGCCAGCAGTTACAGGGGGACTAGGACTGAAGCTTTCTTT.